The 2 T cell receptor beta chains listed next were all sequenced from one sample in a study of T cell repertoires in ileal Crohn's disease. The sample's time point: neoterminal ileum biopsy at postoperative endoscopy, about 6 months after surgery. Produced via immunoSEQ multiplex PCR; TCRdb's table is partial and in-frame only. The sample includes thousands of clones, 60% to 80% of them seen just once. Sequencing used ileal tissue. The receptors originated from an adult with Crohn's disease.

The V call is TRBV10-3, the J call TRBJ2-1; TRBD2 might be the D (6 bases). Trimming removed 3 bases from V and 0 bases from J, with 9 bases in between. The germline V gene encodes CDR1 ENHRY and CDR2 SYGVKD. The CDR3 covers 15 residues. CDR3 bases: TGTGCCATCAGTGACGGGAGTAGCTCCTACAATGAGCAGTTCTTC. Translated: CAISDGSSSYNEQFF.

This clone was counted only a few times. This chain connects TRBV30 to TRBJ1-2; D gene ambiguous. This CDR3 spans 12 amino acids. V shed 8 bases and J shed 4 bases, with 14 bases lying between them. From germline, CDR1 is GTSNPN and CDR2 SVGIG (reference sequence). The CDR3 is CAGTRRAYGYTF. The CDR3 region has the DNA TGTGCCGGAACGCGGAGGGCCTATGGCTACACCTTC.